The sequence of this TCR beta chain was determined in a study of cytotoxic CD8 clonotypes in ibrutinib-treated CLL. Regarding this clone: What it binds is unknown.

Deletions cut 5 bases from V and 8 bases from J, with 19 bases between. Germline lookup yields CDR1 MNHNS and CDR2 SASEGT. There are 15 residues in the CDR3. General observations from the study: Circulating CD8+ T-cell counts were tracked by baseline clonality, which exceeded that of age-matched healthy donors. Clonality went up at the time of ibrutinib response, stayed stable in sustained remission, and later dropped back toward its baseline level at progression.

The assay was immunoSEQ multiplex PCR, and TCRdb's table has in-frame clones only and misses some. This sample carries some 350,000 clones, over 55% of them seen once, and the ten largest clones take roughly 6.3%. The sequencing used PBMCs, collected after 36 months of ibrutinib treatment. The clonotype was recovered from a human donor with chronic lymphocytic leukemia. The J gene is TRBJ2-1, the V gene TRBV6-1; possibly TRBD2 for D (5 bases). The CDR3, as DNA: TGTGCCAGCAGTCATTGGAGGTTGGATTCCTATGAGCAGTTCTTC. It codes for CASSHWRLDSYEQFF.